Below are 9 T cell receptor beta chains sequenced from a single sample in a study of blood T cells in healthy people across ages (dated by TCRdb to 2013 to 2016). Library method: 5' RACE. The listed sequencing device is Illumina HiSeq 2500. A second PCR of about 7 to 12 cycles was run with a J-beta primer mix and a sample-barcoded 5' primer. TCRdb redid the processing of the public reads, applying fastp at Q25 and MiXCR, and retained in-frame beta chains. Identical CDR3 protein sequences are pooled into one entry, listed with their most common genes and DNA. The sample table lists more than 650,000 distinct CDR3 sequences, approximately 21% of them with a count of one. The top ten hold roughly 22% of the sample. The sample consisted of blood. The receptors originated from a man between 65 and 85 years old in good health.

This clonotype was seen more than once but under ten times. The chain has TRBV6-5 and TRBJ2-4; 7 bases are shared with TRBD2. Germline V gene sequence: CDR1 MNHEY, CDR2 SVGAGI. V shed 0 bases and J 0 bases; nucleotides not matched to a gene: 2. This CDR3 has 16 residues. CDR3 in amino acids: CASSYSGGGAKNIQYF. In nucleotides, the CDR3 is TGTGCCAGCAGTTACTCTGGCGGGGGAGCCAAAAACATTCAGTACTTC.

The chain employs TRBV6-5 and TRBJ2-7; maybe TRBD1 (6 bases). The CDR3 is made up of 13 amino acids. Trimming pared 6 bases from V and 4 bases from J, leaving 13 bases between. CDR1 and CDR2 (germline): MNHEY, SVGAGI. The CDR3 coding sequence is TGTGCCAGCAGGAATCGCAGGGGTTACGAGCAGTACTTC. This sequence encodes CASRNRRGYEQYF.

This rearrangement joins TRBV5-1 to TRBJ2-1, with no clear D. The CDR3 length is 14 residues. The V and J ends lost 0 bases and 9 bases respectively, with 13 bases between them. Germline V CDR1 and CDR2: SGHRS, YFSETQ. The CDR3 DNA is TGCGCCAGCAGCTTGGAGAGCAGTTCCCTTGAGCAGTTCTTC. Its protein product is CASSLESSSLEQFF.

This clonotype has more than one count but fewer than ten. This rearrangement joins TRBV25-1 to TRBJ1-1; D possibly corresponds to TRBD1 (5 bases). V lost 2 bases to trimming and J lost 5 bases, with 6 bases between them. Germline CDR1 is MGHDK and CDR2 is SYGVNS. This CDR3 region has 12 residues. DNA for the CDR3: TGTGCCAGCAGTGAAGGGGGGACTGAAGCTTTCTTT. Amino acid sequence: CASSEGGTEAFF.

In its sample, this clonotype was seen a few times. Germline and junction disagree at one end, which may indicate a read error. The chain combines TRBV7-2 with TRBJ2-7; D call uncertain. The CDR3 consists of 11 residues. Germline loops: CDR1 SGHTA, CDR2 FQGNSA. The CDR3 loop is CAGSYRYEQYF. Here the CDR3 DNA reads TGTGCCGGCAGCTACCGATACGAGCAGTACTTC.

This clonotype was observed a handful of times. The rearrangement uses TRBV5-4 and TRBJ2-3, with no clear D. Trimming shortened V by 0 bases and J by 4 bases, and 6 bases separated the two germline ends. CDR3 length equals 13 residues. Germline CDR1 and CDR2: SGHNT and YYREEE (reference sequence). The CDR3 loop is CASSLDKPDTQYF. The CDR3 DNA follows: TGTGCCAGCAGCTTGGACAAGCCAGATACGCAGTATTTT. The variable domain in full, with the rest retrieved from reference TRBV5-4 and TRBJ2-3, is ETGVTQSPTHLIKTRGQQVTLRCSSQSGHNTVSWYQQALGQGPQFIFQYYREEENGRGNFPPRFSGLQFPNYSSELNVNALELDDSALYLCASSLDKPDTQYFGPGTRLTVL.

This clonotype has only a few counts. At one end, the junction sequence differs from germline, possibly due to a read error. The V and J genes are TRBV10-3 and TRBJ2-3, with D hard to call. In germline, CDR1 is ENHRY, CDR2 SYGVKD. The CDR3 covers 15 residues. The CDR3 region has the DNA TGTGCCATCAGTGAGGGAGCACAGTCCGGAGATACTCAGTATTTT. Its translation is CAISEGAQSGDTQYF.

The CDR3 sequence is CASSFGRGTGADNEQFF. The CDR3 bases are TGTGCCAGCAGTTTTGGGCGCGGGACAGGGGCTGACAATGAGCAGTTCTTC. The chain recombines TRBV12-3 or TRBV12-4 with TRBJ2-1, with 10 bases matching TRBD1. V trimming: 3 bases; J trimming: 5 bases; junction bases outside the gene matches: 10. The CDR3 consists of 17 residues.

The chain employs TRBV7-6 and TRBJ2-5; D might be TRBD1 (6 bases). The length of the CDR3 is 17 residues. The V gene's germline CDR1 is SGHVS and CDR2 FNYEAQ. V gave up 4 bases and J gave up 5 bases, with 23 bases separating them. The CDR3, as DNA: TGTGCCAGCAGCTACGGACAGTTAGCACTCCCTAAGGAGACCCAGTACTTC. Residues: CASSYGQLALPKETQYF.